This T cell receptor (beta chain) was observed in a study of T-cell memory formation after mild COVID-19. The TCR alpha and TCR beta cDNA libraries, bearing sample barcodes and UMIs, were generated by 5'RACE using constant-segment primers. Using its own MiXCR run on the 5' RACE reads, TCRdb lists one record per CDR3 protein. The sample lists approximately 250,000 distinct CDR3 sequences; roughly 15% were seen once. This clonotype was seen at least ten times. Antigen unknown. Study conclusions and caveats: The CD4+ clones that contracted clustered mainly within CM and EM, and the CD8+ clones concentrated in EMRA.

Input material: PBMCs or a T cell subset sorted from them (not recorded which). The sequence came from an adult woman who had mild COVID-19 (a few samples of this study predate the infection). Cell type and time point are not known.

The CDR3 nucleotides read TGCGCCAGCAGCTTGATTACACAGCTAAACACTCAGTACTTC. It encodes CASSLITQLNTQYF. The chain uses TRBV5-1 and TRBJ2-5; D call uncertain. The CDR3 has 14 amino acids. The V gene lost 1 base and the J gene lost 11 bases, with 18 bases spanning the gap. Germline V CDR1 and CDR2: SGHRS, YFSETQ. Full variable domain (missing parts from reference TRBV5-1 and TRBJ2-5): KAGVTQTPRYLIKTRGQQVTLSCSPISGHRSVSWYQQTPGQGLQFLFEYFSETQRNKGNFPGRFSGRQFSNSRSEMNVSTLELGDSALYLCASSLITQLNTQYFGPGTRLLVL.